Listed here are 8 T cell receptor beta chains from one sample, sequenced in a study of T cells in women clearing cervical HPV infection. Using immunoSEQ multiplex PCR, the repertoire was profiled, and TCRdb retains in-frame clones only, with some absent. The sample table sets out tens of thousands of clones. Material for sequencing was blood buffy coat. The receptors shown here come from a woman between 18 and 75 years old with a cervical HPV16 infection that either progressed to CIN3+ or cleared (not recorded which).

CDR3 bases read: TGCGCCAGCAGCGCCCGTGGGACGGCCGGGGGGAATTCGGCC. Encoded protein: CASSARGTAGGNSA. The whole CDR3 sequence is CASSARGTAGGNSALHF. The J gene is TRBJ1-6, the V gene TRBV5-1; D might be TRBD1 (5 bases). Read coverage stops 3 residues before the CDR3 terminus; the germline J gene supplies the remainder. Looked up from germline, CDR1 is SGHRS and CDR2 is YFSETQ. The CDR3 has 17 amino acids.

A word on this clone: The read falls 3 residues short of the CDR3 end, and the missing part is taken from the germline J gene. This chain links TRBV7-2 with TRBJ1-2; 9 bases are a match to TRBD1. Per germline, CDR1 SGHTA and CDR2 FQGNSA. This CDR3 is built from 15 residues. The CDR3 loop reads CASSLARDRVAGYTF. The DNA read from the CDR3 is TGTGCCAGCAGCTTAGCACGGGACAGGGTAGCAGGC.

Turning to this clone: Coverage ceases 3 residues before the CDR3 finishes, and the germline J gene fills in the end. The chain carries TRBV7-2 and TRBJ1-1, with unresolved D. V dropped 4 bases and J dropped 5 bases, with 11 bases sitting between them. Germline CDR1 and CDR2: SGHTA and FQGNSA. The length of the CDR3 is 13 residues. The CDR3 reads CASSSYLQTEAFF. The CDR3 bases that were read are TGTGCCAGCAGCTCGTACCTTCAGACTGAA. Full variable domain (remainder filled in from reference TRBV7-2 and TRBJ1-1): GAGVSQSPSNKVTEKGKDVELRCDPISGHTALYWYRQSLGQGLEFLIYFQGNSAPDKSGLPSDRFSAERTGGSVSTLTIQRTQQEDSAVYLCASSSYLQTEAFFGQGTRLTVV.

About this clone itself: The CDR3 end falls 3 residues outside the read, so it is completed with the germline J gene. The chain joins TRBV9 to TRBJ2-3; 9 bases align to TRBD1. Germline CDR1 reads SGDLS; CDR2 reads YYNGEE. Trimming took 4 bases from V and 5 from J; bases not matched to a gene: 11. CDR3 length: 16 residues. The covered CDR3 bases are TGTGCCAGCAGCCCAGGACAGGGGCGCAAAGGAGATACG. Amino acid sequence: CASSPGQGRKGDT. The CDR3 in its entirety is CASSPGQGRKGDTQYF.

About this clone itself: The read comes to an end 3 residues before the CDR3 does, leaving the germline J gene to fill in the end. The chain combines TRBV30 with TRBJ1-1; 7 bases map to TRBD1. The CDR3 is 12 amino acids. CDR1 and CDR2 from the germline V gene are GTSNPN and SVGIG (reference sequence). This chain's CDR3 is CAWSVGGGVAFF. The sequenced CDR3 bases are TGTGCCTGGAGTGTAGGGGGCGGGGTA.

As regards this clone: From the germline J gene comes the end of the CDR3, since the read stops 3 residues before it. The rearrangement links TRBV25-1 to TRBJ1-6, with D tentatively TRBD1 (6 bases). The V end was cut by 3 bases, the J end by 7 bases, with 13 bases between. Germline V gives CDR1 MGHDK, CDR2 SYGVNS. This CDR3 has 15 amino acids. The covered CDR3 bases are TGTGCCAGCAGTGAGCCCAAAGGACAGAATTCACCC. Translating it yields CASSEPKGQNSP. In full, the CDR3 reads CASSEPKGQNSPLHF.

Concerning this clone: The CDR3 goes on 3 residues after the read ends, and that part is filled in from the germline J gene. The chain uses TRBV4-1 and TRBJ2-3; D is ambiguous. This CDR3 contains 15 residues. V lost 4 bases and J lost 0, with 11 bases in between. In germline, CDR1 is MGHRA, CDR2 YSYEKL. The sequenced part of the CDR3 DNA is TGCGCCAGCAGCCGGGCCTTCTCTAGCACAGATACG. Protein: CASSRAFSSTDT. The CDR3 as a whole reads CASSRAFSSTDTQYF.

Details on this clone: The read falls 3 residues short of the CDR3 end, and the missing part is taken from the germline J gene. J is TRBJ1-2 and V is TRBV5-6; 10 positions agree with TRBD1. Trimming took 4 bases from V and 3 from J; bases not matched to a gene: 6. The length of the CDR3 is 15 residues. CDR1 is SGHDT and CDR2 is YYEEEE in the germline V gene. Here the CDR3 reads CASSPRGTGDYGYTF. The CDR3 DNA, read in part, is TGTGCCAGCAGCCCCCGAGGGACAGGGGACTATGGC.